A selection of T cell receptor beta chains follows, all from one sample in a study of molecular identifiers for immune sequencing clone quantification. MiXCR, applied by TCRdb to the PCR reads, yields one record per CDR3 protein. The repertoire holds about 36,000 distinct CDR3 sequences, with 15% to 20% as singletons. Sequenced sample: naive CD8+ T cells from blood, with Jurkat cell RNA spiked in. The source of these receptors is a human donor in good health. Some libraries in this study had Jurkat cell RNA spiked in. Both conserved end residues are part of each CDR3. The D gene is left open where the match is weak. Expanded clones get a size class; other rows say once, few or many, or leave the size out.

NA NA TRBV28 CANSGRITDTQYF
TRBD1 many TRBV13 CASRDRANTGELFF
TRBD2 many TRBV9 CASSVDSSGSGNEQFF
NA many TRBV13 CASSPGGGPGNTIYF
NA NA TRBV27 CASSREEFGETLYF
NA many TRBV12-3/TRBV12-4 CASSDTGKETQYF
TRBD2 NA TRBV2 CASRVTSGSMNTGELFF
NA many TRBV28 CASSLSGLFYEQYF
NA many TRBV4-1 CASSQKRGEWETQYF
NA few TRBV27 CASSLIGSNGETQYF
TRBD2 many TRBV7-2 CASSPAGLAGISYEQYF
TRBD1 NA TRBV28 CASSFSVGTGLDTQYF
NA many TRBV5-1 CASSLSGVDTEAFF
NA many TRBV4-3 CASSQDRKSYEQYF
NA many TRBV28 CASSFLRGELFF
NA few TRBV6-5 CASSYSGGNTGELFF
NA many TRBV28 CASRPLDERSYEQYF
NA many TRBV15 CATSREGGRNSPLHF
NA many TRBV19 CASSIGSGASYEQYF
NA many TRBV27 CASYGGAEQYF
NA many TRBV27 CASTSRGVSYNSPLHF
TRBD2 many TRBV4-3 CASSHRLAGGPSYNEQFF
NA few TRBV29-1 CSVAAGPLETQYF
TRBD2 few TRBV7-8 CASSLRGTRFDEQFF